This T cell receptor (beta chain) is drawn from a study of T cell repertoires in cytomegalovirus infection (dated by TCRdb to between 2017 and 2020). Concerning the study at large: Donor HLA type was relevant to the analysis, because carriage of CMV infection together with the matching HLA type was indicated by public TCR beta signatures. Results the study describes overall, beyond this receptor: Carriers of CMV infection plus the relevant HLA type were discriminated by the cumulative frequency of public TCR beta family members in the study cohort and in an independent approximately 360-donor cohort. The ex vivo response was dominated by HLA-C-restricted CMV-specific TCR beta clonotypes, which also provided the single most frequent clonotype in two of eight donors.

This clonotype was counted at least ten times. Its antigen is still unknown. The sample holds no much larger clone one base away, and base qualities are not on file. The data were produced on an Illumina HiSeq 1500. Clones were called with MiXCR by TCRdb after fastp trimmed the public reads at Q25, and only in-frame beta chains were retained. CDR3 protein duplicates are merged, each entry listing the most common genes and DNA. This sample lists tens of thousands of distinct CDR3 sequences; more than 3% were detected once. Around 22% of the sample belongs to the ten largest clones. The sequencing input was PBMCs. The TCR sequence derives from a human donor in good health (CMV status not recorded). Some clones in this sample may be carry-over from other donors' samples.

The CDR3 amino acid sequence is: CASSHPRPSGNTIYF. The DNA reads TGTGCCAGCAGCCATCCCCGGCCCTCTGGAAACACCATATATTTT. The receptor chain draws on TRBV7-2 and TRBJ1-3; the D gene identity is not certain. The V and J ends are trimmed by 5 bases and 0 bases, leaving 11 bases between them. Per the germline V gene, SGHTA is the CDR1 and FQGNSA is the CDR2. From its cysteine to its phenylalanine, the CDR3 spans 15 amino acids. Only the CDR3 DNA stays, 45 bases, in frame from base 1.